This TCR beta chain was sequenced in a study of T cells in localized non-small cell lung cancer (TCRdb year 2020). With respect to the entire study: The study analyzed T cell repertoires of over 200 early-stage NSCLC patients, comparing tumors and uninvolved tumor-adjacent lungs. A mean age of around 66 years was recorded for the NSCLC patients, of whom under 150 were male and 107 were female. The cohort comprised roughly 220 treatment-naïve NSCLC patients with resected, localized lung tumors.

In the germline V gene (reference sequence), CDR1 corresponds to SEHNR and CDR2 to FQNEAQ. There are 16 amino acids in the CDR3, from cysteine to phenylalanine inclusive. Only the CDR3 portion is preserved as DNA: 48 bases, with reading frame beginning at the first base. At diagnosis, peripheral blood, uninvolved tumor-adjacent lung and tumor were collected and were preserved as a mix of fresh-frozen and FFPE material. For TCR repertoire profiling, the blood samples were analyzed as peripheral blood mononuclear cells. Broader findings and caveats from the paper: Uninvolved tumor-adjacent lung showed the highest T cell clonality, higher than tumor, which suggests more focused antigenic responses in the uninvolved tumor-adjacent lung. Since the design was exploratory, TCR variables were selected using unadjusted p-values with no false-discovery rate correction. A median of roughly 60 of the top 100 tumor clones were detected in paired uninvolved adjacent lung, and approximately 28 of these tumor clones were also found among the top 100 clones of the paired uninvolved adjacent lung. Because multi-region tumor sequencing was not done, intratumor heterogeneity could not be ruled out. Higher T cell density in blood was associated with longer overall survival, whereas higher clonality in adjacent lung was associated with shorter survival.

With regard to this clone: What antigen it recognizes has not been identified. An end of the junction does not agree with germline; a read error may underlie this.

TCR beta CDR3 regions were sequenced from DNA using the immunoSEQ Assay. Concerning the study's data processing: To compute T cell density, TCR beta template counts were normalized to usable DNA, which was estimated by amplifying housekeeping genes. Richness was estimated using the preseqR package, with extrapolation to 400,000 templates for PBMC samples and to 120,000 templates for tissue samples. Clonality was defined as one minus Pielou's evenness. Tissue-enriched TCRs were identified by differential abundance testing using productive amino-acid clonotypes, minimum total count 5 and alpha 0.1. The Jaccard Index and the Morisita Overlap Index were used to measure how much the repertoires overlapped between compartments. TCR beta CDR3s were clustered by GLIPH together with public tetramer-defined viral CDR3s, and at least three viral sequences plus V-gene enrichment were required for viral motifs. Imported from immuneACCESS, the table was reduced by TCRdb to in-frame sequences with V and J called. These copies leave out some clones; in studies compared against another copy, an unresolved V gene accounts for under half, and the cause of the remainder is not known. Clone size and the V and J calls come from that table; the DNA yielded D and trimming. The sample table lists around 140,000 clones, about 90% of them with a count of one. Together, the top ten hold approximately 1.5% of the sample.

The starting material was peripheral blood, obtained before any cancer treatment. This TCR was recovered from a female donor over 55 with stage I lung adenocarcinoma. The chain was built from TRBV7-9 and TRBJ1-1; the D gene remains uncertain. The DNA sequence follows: TGTGCCAGCAGCTTAGGTGGCAGACGGACCAACAATGAAGCTTTCTTT. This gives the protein CASSLGGRRTNNEAFF.